The following is a TCR beta chain sequence with its context. The antigen remains undetermined. This entry comes from a study of T cell repertoires in cytomegalovirus infection. On the study more broadly: Selection of CMV epitopes for the study included recently identified HLA-C-restricted and well-studied HLA-B-restricted ones. CMV infection and matching HLA type were both indicated by public TCR beta signatures.

The ends were cut back, 0 bases at V and 3 bases at J, with 10 bases in the middle. The CDR3 consists of 15 residues. The germline gives CDR1 MGHRA, CDR2 YSYEKL. TCRdb redid the calling of the reads with MiXCR, one entry per CDR3 protein. The profile covers fewer than 1,000,000 distinct CDR3 sequences, with about 33% appearing a single time and about an eighth taken by the ten largest. This chain uses TRBV4-1 with TRBJ2-3; D is perhaps TRBD1 (5 bases). Sequencing used cultured CD8+ T cells from PBMCs, obtained from culture after CMV antigen stimulation. The TCR comes from a human donor in good health (CMV status not recorded). Some clones in this sample may be carry-over from other donors' samples. CDR3 bases: TGCGCCAGCAGCCAAGAGGACAAGTATACAGATACGCAGTATTTT. Amino acid sequence: CASSQEDKYTDTQYF.